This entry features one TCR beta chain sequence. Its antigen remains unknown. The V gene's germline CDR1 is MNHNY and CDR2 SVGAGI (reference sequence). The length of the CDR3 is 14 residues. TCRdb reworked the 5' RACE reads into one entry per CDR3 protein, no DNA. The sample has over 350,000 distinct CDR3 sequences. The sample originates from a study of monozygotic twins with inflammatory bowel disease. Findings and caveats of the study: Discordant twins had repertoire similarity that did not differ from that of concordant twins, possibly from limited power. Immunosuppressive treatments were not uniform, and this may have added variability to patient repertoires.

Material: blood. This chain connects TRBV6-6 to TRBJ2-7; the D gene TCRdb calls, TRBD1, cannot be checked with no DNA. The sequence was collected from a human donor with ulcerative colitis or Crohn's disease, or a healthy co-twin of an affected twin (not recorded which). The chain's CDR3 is CASSLRTGFYEQYF.